Shown below are 9 T cell receptor beta chains from a single sample sequenced in a study of T cell repertoires in cytomegalovirus infection. TCRdb used MiXCR to reprocess the reads, holding one entry per CDR3 protein. This table has approximately 290,000 distinct CDR3 sequences, 25% appearing once. The sequenced sample was PBMCs. These receptors were taken from a human donor in good health (CMV status not recorded). Some clones in this sample may be carry-over from other donors' samples.

This clonotype showed up many times. J is TRBJ1-1 and V is TRBV7-8; TRBD1 might be the D (5 bases). V was clipped by 1 base and J by 5 bases, with 11 bases between them. The CDR3 consists of 14 residues. Per the germline V gene, CDR1 is SGHVS and CDR2 is FQNEAQ. For the CDR3, the DNA is TGTGCCAGCAGCTTAGTCGAGCAGGGTACTGAAGCTTTCTTT. Its protein product is CASSLVEQGTEAFF.

This clonotype has a handful of counts. V usage is TRBV7-2 and J usage is TRBJ2-1; D ambiguous. Trimming removed 5 bases at V and 0 bases at J, with 11 bases between. CDR3 length: 15 amino acids. Germline V gives CDR1 SGHTA, CDR2 FQGNSA. The CDR3 spells CASSGQQSSYNEQFF. CDR3 DNA sequence: TGTGCCAGCAGCGGGCAACAGAGCTCCTACAATGAGCAGTTCTTC. The complete variable domain, with remaining parts taken from reference TRBV7-2 and TRBJ2-1, reads GAGVSQSPSNKVTEKGKDVELRCDPISGHTALYWYRQSLGQGLEFLIYFQGNSAPDKSGLPSDRFSAERTGGSVSTLTIQRTQQEDSAVYLCASSGQQSSYNEQFFGPGTRLTVL.

This chain uses TRBV7-2 with TRBJ1-3; D remains unclear. Germline values: CDR1 SGHTA, CDR2 FQGNSA. Trimming took 2 bases from V and 0 from J, leaving 11 bases between them. CDR3 length equals 16 residues. The CDR3 sequence: CASSLSATSSGNTIYF. CDR3 nucleotides: TGTGCCAGCAGCTTATCGGCCACCAGCTCTGGAAACACCATATATTTT.

The chain uses TRBV28 and TRBJ2-3, with D perhaps TRBD1 (6 bases). Trimming took off 5 bases at V and 2 bases at J, with 14 bases between the two ends. Looked up from germline, CDR1 is MDHEN and CDR2 is SYDVKM. This CDR3 is 15 amino acids long. CDR3 in DNA: TGTGCCAGCAGTCAGGGGAGAGATTACACAGATACGCAGTATTTT. Translating gives CASSQGRDYTDTQYF.

This clonotype was picked up a small number of times. The chain couples TRBV10-3 to TRBJ2-1; perhaps TRBD1 as D (6 bases). V shed 2 bases and J shed 1 base, with 9 bases lying between them. CDR3 length: 15 residues. Germline V gene sequence: CDR1 ENHRY, CDR2 SYGVKD. Here the CDR3 reads CAISEDRRSYNEQFF. The CDR3 DNA follows: TGTGCCATCAGTGAGGACAGGCGATCCTACAATGAGCAGTTCTTC.

The chain has TRBV18 and TRBJ2-7, with 7 bases aligning to TRBD1. V lost 3 bases and J lost 2; bases outside the gene matches: 4. This CDR3 contains 14 residues. Germline V gene lookup returns CDR1 KGHSH and CDR2 LQKENI. CDR3 bases: TGTGCCAGCTCACCGGGACAGATAACCTACGAGCAGTACTTC. Translation gives CASSPGQITYEQYF.

The J gene is TRBJ1-5, the V gene TRBV6-2 or TRBV6-3; D uncertain. V gave up 0 bases and J gave up 6 bases, with 9 bases separating them. This CDR3 spans 14 amino acids. Germline CDR1 MNHEY, CDR2 SVGEGT. This chain's CDR3 is CASSYSEGSQPQHF. The CDR3 coding sequence is TGTGCCAGCAGTTACTCGGAGGGCAGTCAGCCCCAGCATTTT.

CDR3 protein: CSARPPTAAYEQYF. The DNA for the CDR3 is TGCAGTGCTCGCCCTCCGACGGCTGCCTACGAGCAGTACTTC. The chain is built from TRBV20-1 and TRBJ2-7; D is ambiguous. CDR1 is DFQATT and CDR2 is SNEGSKA in the germline V gene (reference sequence). V was clipped by 5 bases and J by 2 bases, with 16 bases between them. The CDR3 is 14 amino acids.

This clonotype was seen repeatedly, ten times or more. This chain connects TRBV7-2 to TRBJ2-5; TRBD1 might be the D (6 bases). V was trimmed by 3 bases and J by 5 bases, leaving 16 bases between them. CDR1 is SGHTA and CDR2 is FQGNSA in the germline V gene. This CDR3 region has 15 residues. The DNA for the CDR3 is TGTGCCAGCAGCTTCCAACGAGGGCAGGGGGAGACCCAGTACTTC. It is translated as CASSFQRGQGETQYF.